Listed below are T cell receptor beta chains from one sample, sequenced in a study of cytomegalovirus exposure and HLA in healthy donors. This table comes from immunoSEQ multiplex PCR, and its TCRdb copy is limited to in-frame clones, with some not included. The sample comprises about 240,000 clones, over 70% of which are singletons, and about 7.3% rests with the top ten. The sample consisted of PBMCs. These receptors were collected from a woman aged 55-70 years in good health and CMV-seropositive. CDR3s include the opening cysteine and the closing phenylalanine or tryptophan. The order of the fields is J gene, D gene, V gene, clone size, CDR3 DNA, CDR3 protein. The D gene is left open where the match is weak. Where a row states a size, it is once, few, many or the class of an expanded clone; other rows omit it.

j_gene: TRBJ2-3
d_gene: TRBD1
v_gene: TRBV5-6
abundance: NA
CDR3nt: TGTGCCAGCAGCTTCCGGGACAGGGTGGCAGATACGCAGTATTTT
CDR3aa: CASSFRDRVADTQYF

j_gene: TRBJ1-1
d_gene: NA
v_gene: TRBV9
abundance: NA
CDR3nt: TGTGCCAGCAGCCCCTCCACTAACACTGAAGCTTTCTTT
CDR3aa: CASSPSTNTEAFF

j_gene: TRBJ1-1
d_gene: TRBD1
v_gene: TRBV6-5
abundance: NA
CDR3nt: TGTGCCAGCAGGAGACAGGGGAGCACTGAAGCTTTCTTT
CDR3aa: CASRRQGSTEAFF

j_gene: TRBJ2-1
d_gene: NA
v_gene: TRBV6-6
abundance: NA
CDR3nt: TGTGCCAGCAGGCTGACTACCAAAATTACCGGTGAGCAGTTCTTC
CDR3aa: CASRLTTKITGEQFF

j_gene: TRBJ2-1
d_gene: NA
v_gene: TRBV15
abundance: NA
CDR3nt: TGTGCCACCAGCAGAGATTCTACCCTGGGGGGTGAGCAGTTCTTC
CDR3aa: CATSRDSTLGGEQFF

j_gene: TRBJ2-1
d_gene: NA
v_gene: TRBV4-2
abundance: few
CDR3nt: TGTGCCAGCAGCCAAGATTGGCAGATCAATGAGCAGTTCTTC
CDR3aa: CASSQDWQINEQFF

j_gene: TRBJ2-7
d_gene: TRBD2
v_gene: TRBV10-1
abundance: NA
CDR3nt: TGCGCCAGCAGTGAGTCTAGCGGGTACGAGCAGTACTTC
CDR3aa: CASSESSGYEQYF

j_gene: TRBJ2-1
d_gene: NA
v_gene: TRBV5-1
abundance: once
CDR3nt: TGCGCCAGCAGCTTTGGGACTGGATCCTACAATGAGCAGTTCTTC
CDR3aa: CASSFGTGSYNEQFF

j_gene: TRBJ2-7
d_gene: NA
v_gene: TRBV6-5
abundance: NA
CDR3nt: TGTGCCAGCAGTTACTCGAGCGAGCAGTACTTC
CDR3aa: CASSYSSEQYF

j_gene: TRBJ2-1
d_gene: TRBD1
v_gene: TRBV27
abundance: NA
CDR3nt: TGTGCCAGCAGGGGACAGATAGCATCGAATGAGCAGTTCTTC
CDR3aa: CASRGQIASNEQFF

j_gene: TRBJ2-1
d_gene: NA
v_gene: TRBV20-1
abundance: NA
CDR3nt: TGCAGTCCCCGGCTGGGGCCTGAGCAGTTCTTC
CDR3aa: CSPRLGPEQFF

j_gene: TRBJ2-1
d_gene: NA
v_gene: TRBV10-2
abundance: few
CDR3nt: TGCGCCAGCAGGAGCTCGACAGGTCGTGAGCAGTTCTTC
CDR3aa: CASRSSTGREQFF

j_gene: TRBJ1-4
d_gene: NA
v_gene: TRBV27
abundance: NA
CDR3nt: TGTGCCAGCAGTCGGACAGCAACTAATGAAAAACTGTTTTTT
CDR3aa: CASSRTATNEKLFF

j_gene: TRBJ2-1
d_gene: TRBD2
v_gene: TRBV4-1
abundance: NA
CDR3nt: TGCGCCAGCAGCCATAGCGGGGAGAATGAGCAGTTCTTC
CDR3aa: CASSHSGENEQFF

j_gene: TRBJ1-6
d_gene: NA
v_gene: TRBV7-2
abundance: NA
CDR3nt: TGTGCCAGCAGCTTAGGGAGTTATAATTCACCCCTCCACTTT
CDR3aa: CASSLGSYNSPLHF

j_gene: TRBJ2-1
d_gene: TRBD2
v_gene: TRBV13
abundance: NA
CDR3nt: TGTGCCAGCAGCTTGGGGACTAGCGGAGCCAATGAGCAGTTCTTC
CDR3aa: CASSLGTSGANEQFF

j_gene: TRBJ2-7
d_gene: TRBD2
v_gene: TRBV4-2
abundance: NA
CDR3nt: TGTGCCAGCAGCCAAGATGGTCTAGCGGGAGTCGAGCAGTACTTC
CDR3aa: CASSQDGLAGVEQYF

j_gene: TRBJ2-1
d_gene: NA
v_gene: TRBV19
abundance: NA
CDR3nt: TGTGCCAGTAGTACCTTCGGGAGACGCTCCTACAATGAGCAGTTCTTC
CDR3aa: CASSTFGRRSYNEQFF